This record looks at one T cell receptor (beta chain) sequence and its context. Per germline, CDR1 SQVTM and CDR2 ANQGSEA. This CDR3 has 19 amino acids. Trimming took 4 bases from V and 0 from J, leaving 27 bases between them. This sample was included in a study of cytomegalovirus exposure and HLA in healthy donors. In the study overall: Early release data held 85 million to 95 million unique TCRs from HLA-typed donors.

Researchers ran the PCR with 60 Vbeta and 13 Jbeta primers. Produced via immunoSEQ multiplex PCR; TCRdb's table is partial and in-frame only. The top ten hold about 1.5% of the sample, which has 100,000 to 150,000 clones, roughly 79% seen once. V usage is TRBV29-1 and J usage is TRBJ1-2; weak D call: TRBD1 (5 bases). Sequenced material: PBMCs. This sequence originates from a woman between 40 and 50 years old in good health and CMV-seronegative. The CDR3 region is CSVGGRRGTNKEANYGYTF. CDR3 in DNA: TGCAGCGTTGGGGGAAGACGGGGGACCAACAAGGAGGCTAACTATGGCTACACCTTC.